This T cell receptor (beta chain) was recovered during a study of blood T cell repertoires in COVID-19. For the study at large: COVID-19 samples, acute and convalescent, were from the United States, Italy and Spain. From T cells, B-cell-depleted T cells, or PBMCs came the material, which was cDNA or gDNA.

Original methodology: Reference gene primer amplification yielded estimated nucleated cell counts. The table came from immunoSEQ multiplex PCR; TCRdb's copy has only in-frame clones and leaves some out. V and J calls and clone size come straight from that table; D and trimming were deduced from the DNA. Among roughly 100,000 clones listed, approximately 84% were seen once. With 5 bases clipped from V and 0 bases from J, the junction kept 3 bases outside the gene matches. The CDR3 has 14 residues. Germline V gene sequence: CDR1 LNHDA, CDR2 SQIVND (reference sequence). The TCR comes from a human donor in a cohort sampled during active COVID-19. J is TRBJ1-1 and V is TRBV19; 7 bases line up with TRBD1. Sequenced sample: peripheral blood. As DNA, the CDR3 is TGTGCCAGTAGTTTACAGGGGATGAACACTGAAGCTTTCTTT. Its translation is CASSLQGMNTEAFF.